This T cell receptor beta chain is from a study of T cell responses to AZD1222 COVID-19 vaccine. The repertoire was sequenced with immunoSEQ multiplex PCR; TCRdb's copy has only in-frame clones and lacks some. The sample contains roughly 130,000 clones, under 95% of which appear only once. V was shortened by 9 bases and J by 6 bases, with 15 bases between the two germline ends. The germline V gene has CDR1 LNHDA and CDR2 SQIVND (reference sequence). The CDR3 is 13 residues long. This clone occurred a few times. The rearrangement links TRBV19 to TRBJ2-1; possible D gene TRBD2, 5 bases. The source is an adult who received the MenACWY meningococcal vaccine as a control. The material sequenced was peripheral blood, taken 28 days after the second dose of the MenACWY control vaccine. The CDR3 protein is CASDNQRGNEQFF. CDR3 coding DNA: TGTGCCAGCGACAACCAACGGGGCAATGAGCAGTTCTTC.